This is a list of T cell receptor beta chains from one sample in a study of T cells in Graves' hyperthyroidism and ophthalmopathy. TCRdb re-called the multiplex PCR reads with MiXCR, one entry per CDR3 protein. The sample records fewer than 850,000 distinct CDR3 sequences, roughly 17% being singletons. Sequences were obtained from blood. The source is a man aged 45-65 years with Graves' hyperthyroidism. CDR3s include the opening cysteine and the closing phenylalanine or tryptophan. The D gene is left open where the match is weak. Where a row states a size, it is once, few, many or the class of an expanded clone; other rows omit it.

clone_size,v_call,j_call,d_call,cdr3_aa,cdr3_nt
many,TRBV11-2,TRBJ2-1,TRBD2,CASSSSTSGSQFF,TGTGCCAGCAGCTCATCCACTAGCGGGAGTCAGTTCTTC
few,TRBV4-3,TRBJ2-5,TRBD1,CASSQEVGTGQETQYF,TGCGCCAGCAGCCAAGAGGTCGGGACAGGGCAAGAGACCCAGTACTTC
NA,TRBV6-5,TRBJ1-2,TRBD1,CASSYSLTGNYGYTF,TGTGCCAGCAGTTACTCCCTGACAGGGAACTATGGCTACACCTTC
NA,TRBV3-1,TRBJ2-1,NA,CASSQEVPWTAAYNEQFF,TGTGCCAGCAGCCAAGAAGTACCTTGGACTGCCGCCTACAATGAGCAGTTCTTC
many,TRBV29-1,TRBJ2-5,NA,CSVDAGAGETQYF,TGCAGCGTTGATGCGGGGGCTGGAGAGACCCAGTACTTC
many,TRBV7-9,TRBJ2-3,TRBD2,CASSLALAASTDTQYF,TGTGCCAGCAGCTTAGCACTAGCGGCTAGCACAGATACGCAGTATTTT
many,TRBV18,TRBJ2-3,NA,CASSPGQLSTDTQYF,TGTGCCAGCTCACCAGGACAGTTAAGCACAGATACGCAGTATTTT
few,TRBV5-1,TRBJ2-3,NA,CASSEGSGTDTQYF,TGCGCCAGCAGCGAAGGGAGCGGAACAGATACGCAGTATTTT
few,TRBV5-5,TRBJ1-2,NA,CASSLEVTYGYTF,TGTGCCAGCAGCTTGGAAGTCACCTATGGCTACACCTTC
many,TRBV20-1,TRBJ2-5,NA,CSARNPRYQETQYF,TGCAGTGCTAGAAATCCGCGTTACCAAGAGACCCAGTACTTC
few,TRBV7-6,TRBJ2-1,NA,CASSPNVAWQFF,TGTGCCAGCAGCCCGAACGTTGCGTGGCAGTTCTTC
many,TRBV28,TRBJ2-1,NA,CASREGGDNEQFF,TGTGCCAGCAGGGAGGGTGGTGACAATGAGCAGTTCTTC
many,TRBV13,TRBJ1-6,TRBD1,CASSLGQGTYNSPLHF,TGTGCCAGCAGCTTAGGACAGGGGACCTATAATTCACCCCTCCACTTT
NA,TRBV5-1,TRBJ2-2,NA,CASSFGGYDTGELFF,TGCGCCAGCAGCTTTGGAGGGTACGACACCGGGGAGCTGTTTTTT
few,TRBV6-1,TRBJ2-1,TRBD2,CASSTLAGGWNEQFF,TGTGCCAGCAGTACCCTAGCGGGAGGTTGGAATGAGCAGTTCTTC
many,TRBV20-1,TRBJ2-1,TRBD1,CSASYPDRGSSYNEQFF,TGCAGTGCTAGTTACCCCGACAGGGGAAGCTCCTACAATGAGCAGTTCTTC
many,TRBV27,TRBJ1-5,NA,CASTWARNQPQHF,TGTGCCAGCACTTGGGCCCGCAATCAGCCCCAGCATTTT
many,TRBV2,TRBJ1-1,NA,CASSEQGLGNTEAFF,TGTGCCAGCAGTGAGCAGGGGCTGGGGAACACTGAAGCTTTCTTT
few,TRBV20-1,TRBJ1-2,TRBD1,CSAETGGYGYTF,TGCAGTGCTGAGACAGGGGGTTATGGCTACACCTTC
many,TRBV27,TRBJ2-7,NA,CASSFFESGYEQYF,TGTGCCAGCAGTTTTTTTGAGTCTGGTTACGAGCAGTACTTC
many,TRBV20-1,TRBJ2-1,NA,CSANQGSNAYNEQFF,TGCAGTGCTAACCAGGGAAGTAACGCCTACAATGAGCAGTTCTTC
many,TRBV2,TRBJ1-1,NA,CASSPISGKPEAFF,TGTGCCAGCAGTCCAATTTCAGGGAAACCTGAAGCTTTCTTT
many,TRBV7-2,TRBJ2-7,TRBD2,CASRRSERTSGGRYEQYF,TGTGCCAGCAGACGTAGTGAAAGGACTAGCGGAGGACGCTACGAGCAGTACTTC
many,TRBV6-1,TRBJ1-4,TRBD1,CASTPRGQDEKLFF,TGTGCCAGTACACCCAGGGGGCAAGATGAAAAACTGTTTTTT
NA,TRBV2,TRBJ2-1,TRBD2,CASSTSGRGQFF,TGTGCCAGCAGTACTAGCGGGAGGGGGCAGTTCTTC
many,TRBV29-1,TRBJ1-3,NA,CSVEDRREYRNTIYF,TGCAGCGTTGAAGATCGCAGGGAGTATAGAAACACCATATATTTT